This TCR beta chain was captured by sequencing in a study of blood T cells in healthy people across ages. Alongside a J-beta primer mix, a sample-barcoded 5' primer served in a second PCR lasting about 6 to 11 cycles. MiXCR, run by TCRdb on the 5' RACE reads, gives a single entry per CDR3 protein. Among 650,000 to 800,000 distinct CDR3 sequences listed, around two fifths were seen once. Each of the donors had roughly 10 milliliters of peripheral blood drawn into EDTA-treated Vacutainer tubes. Germline assignment: CDR1 DFQATT and CDR2 SNEGSKA (reference sequence). CDR3 length: 15 amino acids. The V segment lost 0 bases and the J segment 6 bases; nucleotides outside the gene matches: 7.

Sequencing was done on a sample of blood. The sequence was collected from a man between 60 and 75 years old in good health. The chain has TRBV20-1 and TRBJ2-1; 8 nucleotides align to TRBD1. This chain's CDR3 is CSARDLRTGSNEQFF. The CDR3 nucleotides are TGCAGTGCTAGAGATTTGCGGACAGGGTCCAATGAGCAGTTCTTC.